Each of the 8 T cell receptor beta chains below was sequenced from the same sample in a study of T cell responses to AZD1222 COVID-19 vaccine. Repertoires were generated with immunoSEQ multiplex PCR, while TCRdb's copy carries only in-frame clones and drops some. The sample yields 140,000 or so clones, roughly 92% seen once. Source: peripheral blood, taken on day 0 of AZD1222 vaccination. These receptors all come from an adult in good health.

The CDR3 DNA follows: TGTGCCATCAGTGAGTACAGGGTGGGCAGCAATCAGCCCCAGCATTTT. Translation: CAISEYRVGSNQPQHF. The chain joins TRBV10-3 to TRBJ1-5, with a tentative D call TRBD1 (6 bases). This CDR3 is built from 16 residues. Germline V gives CDR1 ENHRY, CDR2 SYGVKD. V was cut by 1 base and J by 1 base, with 11 bases left in between.

This clone has just one count. The V gene is TRBV9, the J gene TRBJ2-1; 10 bases fit TRBD1. V was clipped by 2 bases and J by 8 bases; unmatched bases: 22. The CDR3 contains 20 residues. Germline-derived CDR1 and CDR2 are SGDLS and YYNGEE. The CDR3 DNA follows: TGTGCCAGCAGCGTCCGGGACAGGGGAGAGGCTAGCCCATTTCAGGATGAGCAGTTCTTC. As protein: CASSVRDRGEASPFQDEQFF.

The J gene is TRBJ2-2, the V gene TRBV13; D is possibly TRBD2 (6 bases). In germline, CDR1 is PRHDT, CDR2 FYEKMQ (reference sequence). The germline V and J ends were trimmed by 1 base and 7 bases, with 16 bases remaining between them. The CDR3 extends over 16 amino acids. The CDR3 is CASSLAGQWRDGELFF. The CDR3 region has the DNA TGTGCCAGCAGCTTAGCTGGCCAGTGGCGGGACGGGGAGCTGTTTTTT.

This rearrangement joins TRBV7-9 to TRBJ1-3, with D hard to call. The CDR3 consists of 17 residues. Germline CDR1 reads SEHNR; CDR2 reads FQNEAQ (reference sequence). The germline V and J ends were trimmed by 1 base and 2 bases, with 15 bases remaining between them. The CDR3 nucleotides read TGTGCCAGCAGCTTAGGGACTGACGTCTCAGCTGGAAACACCATATATTTT. Its protein product is CASSLGTDVSAGNTIYF.

The chain couples TRBV4-1 to TRBJ1-2; D ambiguous. The ends were cut back, 1 base at V and 3 bases at J, with 15 bases in the middle. The CDR3 is made up of 16 amino acids. In germline, CDR1 is MGHRA, CDR2 YSYEKL. The CDR3: CASSQGGRSEYYGYTF. The DNA of the CDR3 is TGCGCCAGCAGCCAAGGGGGTCGTTCGGAGTACTATGGCTACACCTTC.

The chain joins TRBV6-2 or TRBV6-3 to TRBJ2-2, with D maybe TRBD2 (5 bases). Germline V gene data show CDR1 as MNHEY and CDR2 as SVGEGT. V was clipped by 6 bases and J by 4 bases, with 18 bases between them. This CDR3 spans 16 amino acids. The CDR3 coding sequence is TGTGCCAGCAGCCTCAGCCAAGCGGCTCTCACCGGGGAGCTGTTTTTT. It translates to CASSLSQAALTGELFF.

This chain joins TRBV4-1 and TRBJ2-1, with D unclear. Germline CDR1 is MGHRA and CDR2 is YSYEKL. This CDR3 is 16 amino acids long. V lost 1 base and J 0 bases, leaving 10 bases between the germline ends. This chain's CDR3 is CASSQGPQASYNEQFF. CDR3 bases: TGCGCCAGCAGCCAAGGCCCGCAAGCCTCCTACAATGAGCAGTTCTTC.

The CDR3 nucleotides are TGCGCCAGCAGGAATGGGATCCACACAGATACGCAGTATTTT. As protein: CASRNGIHTDTQYF. The chain joins TRBV10-2 to TRBJ2-3; the D is unclear. V lost 6 bases, J lost 2 bases, and 12 bases lay in between. The germline gives CDR1 WSHSY, CDR2 SAAADI. The CDR3 covers 14 residues.